Listed below are T cell receptor beta chains from one sample, sequenced in a study of blood T cells in healthy people across ages. TCRdb re-derived calls from the 5' RACE reads in MiXCR, one entry per CDR3 protein. The sample consists of about 1.8 million distinct CDR3 sequences, approximately 50% of them appearing once. The sequencing sample was made of blood. These receptors came from a woman in her thirties or forties in good health. The CDR3 runs from the conserved cysteine through the conserved F or W. Each record gives: D gene, clone size, V gene, J gene, CDR3 protein, CDR3 DNA. The D gene is left open where the match is weak. Not every row has a clone size; where given, it reads once, few, many or a size class.

TRBD2	few	TRBV20-1	TRBJ2-5	CSASERGGGKETQYF	TGCAGTGCTTCAGAGCGGGGGGGCGGTAAAGAGACCCAGTACTTC
NA	few	TRBV2	TRBJ1-2	CASRTEGMLNYGYTF	TGTGCCAGCCGCACGGAGGGAATGCTCAACTATGGCTACACCTTC
TRBD1	NA	TRBV2	TRBJ2-5	CASKRRDRGWETQYF	TGTGCCAGCAAGCGCCGGGACAGGGGTTGGGAGACCCAGTACTTC
TRBD2	NA	TRBV11-2	TRBJ2-1	CASSLVARLAGDNEQFF	TGTGCCAGCAGCTTAGTTGCGCGTCTAGCGGGGGACAATGAGCAGTTCTTC
NA	few	TRBV6-6	TRBJ1-1	CASSNGPREAFF	TGTGCCAGCAGTAACGGGCCCAGGGAAGCTTTCTTT
NA	NA	TRBV28	TRBJ2-7	CASSQRTSYEQYF	TGTGCCAGCAGCCAACGGACCTCCTACGAGCAGTACTTC
NA	NA	TRBV29-1	TRBJ2-7	CSAGTGTDYEQYF	TGCAGCGCGGGGACCGGGACGGACTACGAGCAGTACTTC
TRBD1	NA	TRBV28	TRBJ2-4	CASSRQDRERENIQYF	TGTGCCAGCAGTCGACAGGACAGGGAAAGGGAAAACATTCAGTACTTC
NA	NA	TRBV5-1	TRBJ2-1	CASSLLGWNEQFF	TGCGCCAGCAGCTTGCTGGGTTGGAATGAGCAGTTCTTC
NA	NA	TRBV4-3	TRBJ2-3	CASSQGDIVKTDTQYF	TGCGCCAGCAGCCAAGGGGACATAGTCAAGACAGATACGCAGTATTTT
NA	NA	TRBV7-6	TRBJ2-1	CASSLGGSLHYEQFF	TGTGCCAGCAGCTTAGGAGGATCACTCCACTACGAGCAGTTCTTC
TRBD2	few	TRBV7-2	TRBJ2-3	CASSPQLAGGSDTQYF	TGTGCCAGCAGCCCCCAACTAGCGGGGGGGTCAGATACGCAGTATTTT
NA	NA	TRBV12-3/TRBV12-4	TRBJ2-3	CASTRPGRRMQYF	TGTGCCAGCACTAGACCGGGGCGGCGAATGCAGTATTTT
TRBD2	few	TRBV10-1	TRBJ2-7	CASSESLTSGLSGEQYF	TGCGCCAGCAGTGAGTCTCTGACTAGCGGCCTCTCGGGCGAGCAGTACTTC
TRBD1	few	TRBV29-1	TRBJ2-1	CSVGGTGKDNEQFF	TGCAGCGTTGGAGGGACAGGGAAGGACAATGAGCAGTTCTTC